The clone carrying this TCR beta chain was recorded once. These data come from a study of shared clonotypes between healthy human individuals. Assay: immunoSEQ multiplex PCR; the TCRdb copy retains only in-frame clones and omits some. The sample yields 2 million to 3 million clones, over 85% seen once. This CDR3 has 14 residues. The germline V gene has CDR1 GTSNPN and CDR2 SVGIG (reference sequence). The J segment lost 5 bases and the V segment lost 3 bases, leaving 8 bases of the junction unmatched. The V call is TRBV30, the J call TRBJ2-5; 8 nucleotides line up with TRBD1. The sequenced sample was naive CD4+ T cells from PBMCs. Subset noted: CD45RA+ positively selected. The sequence came from a man younger than 35 in good health. Some clones in this sample may be carry-over from other donors' samples. CDR3 nucleotide sequence: TGTGCCTGGAGAGAATCAGGGGGCAAGGAGACCCAGTACTTC. Encoded protein: CAWRESGGKETQYF. Looking up the rest from reference TRBV30 and TRBJ2-5 gives the full variable domain: SQTIHQWPATLVQPVGSPLSLECTVEGTSNPNLYWYRQAAGRGLQLLFYSVGIGQISSEVPQNLSASRPQDRQFILSSKKLLLSDSGFYLCAWRESGGKETQYFGPGTRLLVL.